A single sample gave rise to the 16 T cell receptor beta chains below, sequenced in a study of blood T cells in healthy people across ages. A second about 7 to 11 cycle PCR used barcoded and J-beta primers. Each CDR3 protein is one row after TCRdb ran MiXCR on the 5' RACE reads. The table lists about 900,000 distinct CDR3 sequences, 62% of them singletons. Sample: blood. Every receptor here comes from a man aged 25 to 45 in good health.

This sequence joins TRBV27 and TRBJ2-7; D possibly corresponds to TRBD2 (6 bases). Deletions cut 5 bases from V and 4 bases from J, with 18 bases between. The CDR3 spans 15 residues. Germline values: CDR1 MNHEY, CDR2 SMNVEV (reference sequence). CDR3 bases: TGTGCCAGCAGTGGGGTTGGGCCGGGGGATTACGAGCAGTACTTC. It codes for CASSGVGPGDYEQYF.

The chain links TRBV7-9 to TRBJ1-2, with 7 positions matching TRBD1. The length of the CDR3 is 16 residues. The germline V gene encodes CDR1 SEHNR and CDR2 FQNEAQ (reference sequence). V lost 1 base, J lost 3 bases, and 8 bases stayed unmatched. The CDR3 region is CASSLEPGRGYYGYTF. Here the CDR3 DNA reads TGTGCCAGCAGCTTAGAGCCCGGCAGGGGGTACTATGGCTACACCTTC. The full variable domain, its missing parts supplied by reference TRBV7-9 and TRBJ1-2, is DTGVSQNPRHKITKRGQNVTFRCDPISEHNRLYWYRQTLGQGPEFLTYFQNEAQLEKSRLLSDRFSAERPKGSFSTLEIQRTEQGDSAMYLCASSLEPGRGYYGYTFGSGTRLTVV.

This clonotype was recorded many times. The chain is built from TRBV7-2 and TRBJ2-3; no clear D gene. V shed 1 base and J shed 0 bases, with 8 bases lying between them. This CDR3 is built from 15 residues. Germline V gene sequence: CDR1 SGHTA, CDR2 FQGNSA. The CDR3 region has the DNA TGTGCCAGCAGCTTAGGTCCGGAAAGCACAGATACGCAGTATTTT. It yields the protein CASSLGPESTDTQYF.

This clonotype has more than one count but fewer than ten. The chain has TRBV20-1 and TRBJ2-1, with D maybe TRBD1 (6 bases). Germline CDR1 is DFQATT and CDR2 is SNEGSKA (reference sequence). CDR3 size: 14 residues. With 5 bases removed from V and 3 bases from J, the gap between germline ends came to 14 bases. CDR3 amino acids: CSAGELTGYNEQFF. The CDR3 DNA is TGCAGTGCTGGGGAACTGACAGGCTACAATGAGCAGTTCTTC.

This clonotype was seen repeatedly, ten times or more. The chain is built from TRBV6-5 and TRBJ1-1; D not certain. The CDR3 is 15 amino acids. Deletions cut 4 bases from V and 3 bases from J, with 15 bases between. CDR1 is MNHEY and CDR2 is SVGAGI in the germline V gene. The CDR3 reads CASSSARPLYTEAFF. CDR3 bases: TGTGCCAGCAGTTCCGCTAGGCCCCTCTACACTGAAGCTTTCTTT.

This clonotype was observed a handful of times. A clone one base away is much larger, so this may be a read error. The chain uses TRBV5-6 and TRBJ2-1; 8 nucleotides match TRBD2. The J call may be incorrect, as the DNA end agrees better with TRBJ2-7. The CDR3 contains 14 residues. Per the germline V gene, CDR1 is SGHDT and CDR2 is YYEEEE. The CDR3 nucleotides are TGTGCCAGCAGCCCGGGGGGGCCATACAATGAGCAGTACTTC. As protein: CASSPGGPYNEQYF.

The chain links TRBV7-2 to TRBJ2-6; unclear D gene. The CDR3 length is 15 residues. Per germline, CDR1 SGHTA and CDR2 FQGNSA. Trimming took off 0 bases at V and 2 bases at J, with 5 bases between the two ends. The CDR3 is CASSLAAPGANVLTF. The DNA of the CDR3 is TGTGCCAGCAGCTTAGCGGCCCCTGGGGCCAACGTCCTGACTTTC.

This rearrangement joins TRBV28 to TRBJ2-1, with D perhaps TRBD1 (5 bases). V was shortened by 2 bases and J by 8 bases, with 16 bases between the two germline ends. This CDR3 is built from 15 residues. Germline V gives CDR1 MDHEN, CDR2 SYDVKM. The CDR3 nucleotides are TGTGCCAGCAGTTTAGATGGGGCTGTCTGGGATGAGCAGTTCTTC. Its protein product is CASSLDGAVWDEQFF.

J is TRBJ2-5 and V is TRBV11-2, with D uncertain. The CDR3 contains 14 residues. The germline CDR1 and CDR2 sequences are SGHAT and FQNNGV. V lost 0 bases and J lost 4, with 9 bases in between. The CDR3 DNA reads as TGTGCCAGCAGCTTAGATCCGGGTGGAGAGACCCAGTACTTC. Residues: CASSLDPGGETQYF.

This clonotype was recorded a few times. CDR3 DNA sequence: TGCGCCAGCAGCTTGGACAGGTTTGAGACCCAGTACTTC. The encoded protein is CASSLDRFETQYF. This chain uses TRBV5-1 with TRBJ2-7; D might be TRBD1 (5 bases). The tail of the sequence fits TRBJ2-5 better, so the J call may be wrong. The V gene's germline CDR1 is SGHRS and CDR2 YFSETQ. The CDR3 loop spans 13 amino acids.

The sample holds a few counts of this clonotype. The chain recombines TRBV4-3 with TRBJ2-4; D not certain. The V end lost 0 bases, the J end lost 1 base, and 10 bases lay between the germline ends. The CDR3 consists of 16 residues. The germline CDR1 and CDR2 sequences are LGHNA and YSLEER. As DNA, the CDR3 is TGCGCCAGCAGCCAAGACCTAGTAGAGGCCAAAAACATTCAGTACTTC. Translated, it gives CASSQDLVEAKNIQYF.

The chain links TRBV4-3 to TRBJ2-5; D may correspond to TRBD1 or TRBD2 (5 bases each). This CDR3 comprises 15 residues. V lost 0 bases, J lost 5 bases, and 13 bases lay in between. Per the germline V gene, CDR1 is LGHNA and CDR2 is YSLEER. CDR3: CASSQDTSGAETQYF. The CDR3 DNA is TGCGCCAGCAGCCAAGATACTAGTGGGGCGGAGACCCAGTACTTC.

Turning to this clonotype: Compared with germline, one end of the junction differs, possibly owing to a read error. This chain links TRBV7-2 with TRBJ2-1, with 12 bases identical to TRBD2. This CDR3 is 16 amino acids long. The germline V gene encodes CDR1 SGHTA and CDR2 FQGNSA. The CDR3, as DNA: TGTGCCAGCAGCAAACTAGCGGGGGGACTCGACAATGAGCAGTTTTTC. It translates to CASSKLAGGLDNEQFF. Variable domain in full (rest from reference TRBV7-2 and TRBJ2-1): GAGVSQSPSNKVTEKGKDVELRCDPISGHTALYWYRQSLGQGLEFLIYFQGNSAPDKSGLPSDRFSAERTGGSVSTLTIQRTQQEDSAVYLCASSKLAGGLDNEQFFGPGTRLTVL.

The genes are TRBV4-3 and TRBJ1-2; 9 bases map to TRBD1. CDR1 LGHNA and CDR2 YSLEER come from the germline V gene. The CDR3 has 16 residues. V dropped 0 bases and J dropped 2; count of bases not matched to a gene: 4. CDR3 sequence: CASSQDPGQGNYGYTF. Here the CDR3 DNA reads TGCGCCAGCAGCCAAGATCCGGGACAGGGAAACTATGGCTACACCTTC.

In this sample, this clonotype turned up a few times. The chain combines TRBV6-5 with TRBJ1-1; D is unclear. The CDR3 extends over 13 amino acids. The germline V and J ends were trimmed by 2 bases and 4 bases, with 8 bases remaining between them. Germline CDR1 MNHEY, CDR2 SVGAGI. CDR3 protein: CASSYGERTEAFF. The CDR3, as DNA: TGTGCCAGCAGTTACGGGGAGCGCACTGAAGCTTTCTTT.

For this clonotype: One junction end disagrees with the germline gene, perhaps due to a read error. This rearrangement joins TRBV15 to TRBJ2-3; D is uncertain. This CDR3 comprises 16 residues. CDR1 and CDR2 from the germline V gene are LNHNV and YYDKDF (reference sequence). The CDR3 region has the DNA TGTGCCACCAGTAGAGATCTTGAGGCCCTGAGAGATACGCAGTATTTT. Protein product: CATSRDLEALRDTQYF.